This TCR beta chain was captured in a study of graft-versus-host responses after intestinal transplantation. Turning to the study itself: Each recipient received a multivisceral, liver-intestinal, or isolated intestinal graft. General study results and limits: GvH clones were identified in recipient marrow, with some first appearing in ileum or blood. Across patients carrying graft-donor T cell macrochimerism, allografts held high graft-versus-host to host-versus-graft clonal ratios.

This CDR3 contains 16 residues. Germline loops: CDR1 SGHRS, CDR2 YFSETQ. V lost 2 bases and J lost 2; bases outside the gene matches: 4. On this clone: Its target is not known.

Generated by immunoSEQ multiplex PCR, the TCRdb table keeps only in-frame clones and is missing some. The sample includes more than 25,000 clones, around 94% of them seen just once. The rearrangement links TRBV5-1 to TRBJ2-3; 11 positions agree with TRBD2. This specimen was PBMCs, taken around 30 days after intestinal transplant. This receptor was taken from a human patient who received an intestinal transplant, so some T cells may come from the graft donor. The CDR3 region has the DNA TGCGCCAGCAGCTTTAGCGGGAGGGAATCCACAGATACGCAGTATTTT. Translating gives CASSFSGRESTDTQYF. The full variable domain, its missing parts supplied by reference TRBV5-1 and TRBJ2-3, is KAGVTQTPRYLIKTRGQQVTLSCSPISGHRSVSWYQQTPGQGLQFLFEYFSETQRNKGNFPGRFSGRQFSNSRSEMNVSTLELGDSALYLCASSFSGRESTDTQYFGPGTRLTVL.